This T cell receptor (beta chain) came from a study of high-grade serous ovarian cancer treatment subgroups. The wider study: Each sample yielded on average around 7,000 unique TCR beta rearrangements from over 12,000 reads.

Whole-study results and caveats: The analyses considered CDR3 and ignored CDR1 and CDR2. Tumors within one patient showed repertoire similarity of roughly 0.1 to 0.85. Higher neoantigen levels went with greater TCR clonal relatedness.

In the case of this clone: Its target is not known.

Tumor samples were obtained before definitive surgery or chemotherapy. TCRdb's copy holds only in-frame clones and misses some; the assay was immunoSEQ multiplex PCR. In the table there are about 8,500 clones, about three quarters of which are singletons. Specimen: tumor tissue. The receptor comes from a human donor with high-grade serous ovarian cancer.

The CDR3 region has the DNA TGTGCCAGCAGTTCACCGGGGGGCACGTATAGGAACACTGAAGCTTTCTTT. This codes for CASSSPGGTYRNTEAFF. The rearrangement joins TRBV27 to TRBJ1-1, with D possibly matching TRBD1 (6 bases). With 4 bases removed from V and 1 base from J, the gap between germline ends came to 19 bases. The germline CDR1 and CDR2 sequences are MNHEY and SMNVEV (reference sequence). This CDR3 contains 17 residues.